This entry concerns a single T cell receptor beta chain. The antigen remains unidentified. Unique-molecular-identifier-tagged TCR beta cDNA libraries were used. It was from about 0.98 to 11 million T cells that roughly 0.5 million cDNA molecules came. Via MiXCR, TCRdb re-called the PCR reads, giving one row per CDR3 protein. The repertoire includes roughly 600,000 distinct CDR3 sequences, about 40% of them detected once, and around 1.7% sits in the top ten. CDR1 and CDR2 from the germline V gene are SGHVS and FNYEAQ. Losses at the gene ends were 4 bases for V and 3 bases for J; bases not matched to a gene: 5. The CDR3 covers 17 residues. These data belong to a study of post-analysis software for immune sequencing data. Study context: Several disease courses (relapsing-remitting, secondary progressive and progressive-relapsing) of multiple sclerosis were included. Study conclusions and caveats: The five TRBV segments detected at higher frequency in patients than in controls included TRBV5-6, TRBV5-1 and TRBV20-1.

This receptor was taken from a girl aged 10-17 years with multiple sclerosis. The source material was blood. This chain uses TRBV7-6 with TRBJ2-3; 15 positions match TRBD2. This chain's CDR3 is CASSSPGLAGGTDTQYF. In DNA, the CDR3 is TGTGCCAGCAGCTCACCGGGACTAGCGGGAGGTACAGATACGCAGTATTTT.